This T cell receptor beta chain was found in a study of blood T cell repertoires in COVID-19. Per germline, CDR1 SGDLS and CDR2 YYNGEE. The V and J ends lost 4 bases and 0 bases respectively, with 14 bases between them. The CDR3 covers 15 residues. In the original workflow: Nucleated cell number was recorded as an estimate derived from reference gene primer amplification. Assay: immunoSEQ multiplex PCR; the TCRdb copy retains only in-frame clones and omits some. V, J and clone size are taken as reported in that table, and D and trimming were inferred from the DNA itself. The sample includes 250,000 to 300,000 clones, 70% to 85% seen only once; the top ten take about 3.1%. The sample holds many counts of this clone.

The material sequenced was peripheral blood. The source of this sequence is a woman at least 80 years old with acute or convalescent COVID-19. This sequence joins TRBV9 and TRBJ2-7; the D gene is possibly TRBD1 (5 bases). CDR3 sequence reads: CASSPQGVSSYEQYF. The CDR3 nucleotides are TGTGCCAGCAGCCCCCAGGGTGTTAGCTCCTACGAGCAGTACTTC. The whole variable domain, filled in from reference TRBV9 and TRBJ2-7, reads DSGVTQTPKHLITATGQRVTLRCSPRSGDLSVYWYQQSLDQGLQFLIQYYNGEERAKGNILERFSAQQFPDLHSELNLSSLELGDSALYFCASSPQGVSSYEQYFGPGTRLTVT.